Listed below are T cell receptor beta chains from one sample, sequenced in a study of PD-L1 blockade in urothelial cancer. Only in-frame clones appear in the TCRdb table, and some are missing; sequencing was by immunoSEQ multiplex PCR. Of about 52,000 clones listed, around four fifths are singletons. The sequencing used PBMCs, collected around atezolizumab (anti-PD-L1) treatment. The receptor set was obtained from a man aged 45-65 years with urothelial cancer. The CDR3 runs from the conserved cysteine through the conserved F or W. The D gene is left open where the match is weak. The size field is filled for only some rows; it gives once, few, many or a size class.

abundance	v_gene	j_gene	d_gene	CDR3nt	CDR3aa
-	TRBV27	TRBJ2-1	-	TGTGCCAGCAGTTTCCAGGGGAGCTCCTACAATGAGCAGTTCTTC	CASSFQGSSYNEQFF
-	TRBV4-1	TRBJ2-1	TRBD1	TGCGCCAGCAGCCAAGAATGGACAGGGGTTGGCAATGAGCAGTTCTTC	CASSQEWTGVGNEQFF
-	TRBV9	TRBJ2-5	-	TGTGCCAGCAGCGCCTCGGAGACCCAGTACTTC	CASSASETQYF
once	TRBV21-1	TRBJ1-1	-	TGTGCCAGCAATCTTTGGCGGTTGATGAACACTGAAGCTTTCTTT	CASNLWRLMNTEAFF
-	TRBV5-1	TRBJ2-3	TRBD2	TGCGCCAGCAGCTTGGGCCACGGGGGGACCACAGATACGCAGTATTTT	CASSLGHGGTTDTQYF
-	TRBV2	TRBJ1-1	-	TGTGCCAGCCGGGGTCAGACTGAAGCTTTCTTT	CASRGQTEAFF
-	TRBV27	TRBJ2-7	TRBD1	TGTGCCAGCAGTTCCTTGGACAGGGAAGCCTTGGAGCAGTACTTC	CASSSLDREALEQYF
-	TRBV7-2	TRBJ2-7	-	TGTGCCAGCAGCCTCCGCCTCCTCCCGCGCTACGAGCAGTACTTC	CASSLRLLPRYEQYF
-	TRBV21-1	TRBJ1-3	-	TGTGCCAGCAGCAAAGGGTCGACAGCTTTTCCTTCTGGAAACACCATATATTTT	CASSKGSTAFPSGNTIYF
-	TRBV6-6	TRBJ2-3	-	TGTGCCAGCAGTCCCCGGGGGACAGATACGCAGTATTTT	CASSPRGTDTQYF
-	TRBV19	TRBJ1-3	-	TGTGCCAGTAGTATAGGTTTCGACACCATATATTTT	CASSIGFDTIYF
-	TRBV5-4	TRBJ1-4	TRBD1	TGTGCCAGCAGCGCCCGACAGGGAATAAGCGAAAAACTGTTTTTT	CASSARQGISEKLFF
-	TRBV10-3	TRBJ1-1	-	TGTGCCATCAGTGAGTCTAGGGTAGGGAGGGGGAACACTGAAGCTTTCTTT	CAISESRVGRGNTEAFF
-	TRBV11-2	TRBJ1-1	-	TGTGCCAGCAGCTTAGTGGTAGGGTTTGGAGGCACTGAAGCTTTCTTT	CASSLVVGFGGTEAFF
-	TRBV18	TRBJ2-7	-	TGTGCCAGCTCACCGGGGGCTTACGAGCAGTACTTC	CASSPGAYEQYF
-	TRBV30	TRBJ1-4	-	TGTGCCTGGAAACCCCTCGGCAGGGCAACTAATGAAAAACTGTTTTTT	CAWKPLGRATNEKLFF
few	TRBV4-1	TRBJ2-1	TRBD2	TGCGCCAGCACGGAAGGAAGGACTAGGTCTAAATACAATGAGCAGTTCTTC	CASTEGRTRSKYNEQFF
-	TRBV21-1	TRBJ1-3	-	TGTGCCAGCAGCAAACGGGGGGATTTCTCTGGAAACACCATATATTTT	CASSKRGDFSGNTIYF
-	TRBV2	TRBJ1-2	-	TGTGCCAGCAGTGAAAGAGTAGGGGCCTATGGCTACACCTTC	CASSERVGAYGYTF
-	TRBV7-2	TRBJ2-7	-	TGTGCCAGCAGCTTAAGGCAGGGGAAGGGGGAGCAGTACTTC	CASSLRQGKGEQYF
-	TRBV2	TRBJ2-7	TRBD1	TGTGCCAGCACTAGGGACAGGGCTGGGGAGCAGTACTTC	CASTRDRAGEQYF
many	TRBV7-2	TRBJ1-2	-	TGTGCCAGCCGTCGGGAGGAGGGACGCCGTGTTCACACCTTC	CASRREEGRRVHTF
-	TRBV6-4	TRBJ2-1	TRBD2	TGTGCCAGCAGTCTAGCGGTCAGCTCCTACAATGAGCAGTTCTTC	CASSLAVSSYNEQFF
few	TRBV27	TRBJ1-1	-	TGTGCCAGCAGACGGATAGAGGACACTGAAGCTTTCTTT	CASRRIEDTEAFF
-	TRBV6-5	TRBJ1-5	TRBD1	TGTGCCAGCAGGGGGACAGGGGGTAGCAATCAGCCCCAGCATTTT	CASRGTGGSNQPQHF
once	TRBV6-5	TRBJ1-2	TRBD1	TGTGCCAGCAGTTACCGAGAGGACAGGGGGATCTATGGCTACACCTTC	CASSYREDRGIYGYTF
-	TRBV10-3	TRBJ2-1	TRBD2	TGTGCCATCAGTGCGGGGGGGAATGAGCAGTTCTTC	CAISAGGNEQFF
-	TRBV7-9	TRBJ2-3	TRBD2	TGTGCCAGCAGTCGACTAGCGGGGGGGTTAGATACGCAGTATTTT	CASSRLAGGLDTQYF
-	TRBV7-8	TRBJ2-5	TRBD2	TGTGCCAGCAGCTTACCTAGCGGGTTCCAAGAGACCCAGTACTTC	CASSLPSGFQETQYF
-	TRBV6-5	TRBJ2-3	TRBD2	TGTGCCAGCAGTTACCGGACTAGATATGGCACAGATACGCAGTATTTT	CASSYRTRYGTDTQYF
-	TRBV5-5	TRBJ2-2	-	TGTGCCAGCAGTCTCTTAGGGGTTCCGGCCGGGGAGCTGTTTTTT	CASSLLGVPAGELFF
-	TRBV18	TRBJ2-3	-	TGTGCCAGCTCACCAGCGGGACAGTCTTTCACAGATACGCAGTATTTT	CASSPAGQSFTDTQYF